Presented here are 5 T cell receptor beta chains from one specimen sequenced in a study of blood T cell repertoires in COVID-19. The method was immunoSEQ multiplex PCR; TCRdb's version includes in-frame clones alone and lacks a portion of them. The data contain roughly 330,000 clones, around 87% of them singletons. The material sequenced was PBMCs or T cells enriched from blood (not recorded which). These receptors were taken from a woman in her 30s who had recovered from COVID-19.

This chain connects TRBV4-1 to TRBJ2-3; 7 bases align to TRBD2. This CDR3 comprises 15 residues. CDR1 is MGHRA and CDR2 is YSYEKL in the germline V gene. The ends lost 1 base at V and 6 bases at J; junction bases unmatched: 7. The CDR3 bases are TGCGCCAGCAGCCAAGTTGTACTAGCGCTGGATACGCAGTATTTT. Translated: CASSQVVLALDTQYF.

The V and J genes are TRBV29-1 and TRBJ1-5; D might be TRBD1 (5 bases). The CDR3 runs 14 residues. Trimming shortened V by 3 bases and J by 2 bases, and 11 bases separated the two germline ends. Germline V lookup: CDR1 SQVTM, CDR2 ANQGSEA. The CDR3 bases are TGCAGCGTTGATGGGGGGGACGGCAATCAGCCCCAGCATTTT. Amino acid sequence: CSVDGGDGNQPQHF.

The chain employs TRBV30 and TRBJ1-3; D not resolved. The length of the CDR3 is 12 residues. V lost 6 bases to trimming and J lost 7 bases, with 13 bases between them. Per germline, CDR1 GTSNPN and CDR2 SVGIG (reference sequence). The CDR3 nucleotides are TGTGCCTGTACCCGGACTTTTAACACCATATATTTT. It encodes CACTRTFNTIYF.

The genes are TRBV3-1 (or the pseudogene TRBV3-2) and TRBJ2-7, with 8 positions matching TRBD1. Germline V gene lookup returns CDR1 LGHDT and CDR2 YNNKEL (reference sequence). V trimming: 0 bases; J trimming: 7 bases; junction bases outside the gene matches: 5. The CDR3 extends over 14 amino acids. CDR3 nucleotide sequence: TGTGCCAGCAGCCAAGACTGGACAGGGATGGAGCAGTACTTC. This translates into CASSQDWTGMEQYF.

The chain recombines TRBV6-5 with TRBJ2-2; TRBD1 aligns across 8 bases. This CDR3 has 13 amino acids. CDR1 is MNHEY and CDR2 is SVGAGI in the germline V gene. CDR3 region: CAFRGQGTGELFF. DNA for the CDR3: TGTGCTTTCAGGGGGCAGGGCACCGGGGAGCTGTTTTTT.